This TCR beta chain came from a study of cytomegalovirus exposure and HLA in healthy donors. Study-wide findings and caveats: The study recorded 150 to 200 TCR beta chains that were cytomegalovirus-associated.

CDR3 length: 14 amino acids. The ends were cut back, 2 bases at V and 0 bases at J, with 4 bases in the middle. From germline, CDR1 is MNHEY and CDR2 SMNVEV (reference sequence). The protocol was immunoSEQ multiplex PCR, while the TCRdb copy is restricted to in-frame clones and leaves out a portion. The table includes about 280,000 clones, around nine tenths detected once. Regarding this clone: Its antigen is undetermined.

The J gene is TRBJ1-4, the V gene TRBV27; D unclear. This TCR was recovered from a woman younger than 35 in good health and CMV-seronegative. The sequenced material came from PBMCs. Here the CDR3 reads CASSLQATNEKLFF. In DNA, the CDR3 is TGTGCCAGCAGTTTACAGGCAACTAATGAAAAACTGTTTTTT.